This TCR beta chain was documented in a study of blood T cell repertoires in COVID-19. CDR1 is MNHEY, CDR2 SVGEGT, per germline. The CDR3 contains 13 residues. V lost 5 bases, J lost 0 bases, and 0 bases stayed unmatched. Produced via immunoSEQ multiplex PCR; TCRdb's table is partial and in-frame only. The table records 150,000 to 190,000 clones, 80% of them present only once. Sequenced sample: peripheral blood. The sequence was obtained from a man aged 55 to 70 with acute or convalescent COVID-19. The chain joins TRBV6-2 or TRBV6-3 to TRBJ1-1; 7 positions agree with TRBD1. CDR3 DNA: TGTGCCAGCAGTGGACAGGTGAACACTGAAGCTTTCTTT. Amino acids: CASSGQVNTEAFF.